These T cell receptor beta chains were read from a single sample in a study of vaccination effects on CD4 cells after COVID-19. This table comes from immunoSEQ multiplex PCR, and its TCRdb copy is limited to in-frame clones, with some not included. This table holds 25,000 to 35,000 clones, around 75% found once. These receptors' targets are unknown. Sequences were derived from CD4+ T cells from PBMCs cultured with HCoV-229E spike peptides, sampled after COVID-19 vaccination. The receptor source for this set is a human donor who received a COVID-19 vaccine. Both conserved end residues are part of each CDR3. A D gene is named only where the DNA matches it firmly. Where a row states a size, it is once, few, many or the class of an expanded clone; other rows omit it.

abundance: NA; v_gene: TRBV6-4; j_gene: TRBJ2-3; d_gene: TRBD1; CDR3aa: CASSDSRTGSDTQYF
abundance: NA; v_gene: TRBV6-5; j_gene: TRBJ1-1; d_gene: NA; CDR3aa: CASSRTVNTEAFF
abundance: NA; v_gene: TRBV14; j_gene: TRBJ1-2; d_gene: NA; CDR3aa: CASSQGNRREGYTF
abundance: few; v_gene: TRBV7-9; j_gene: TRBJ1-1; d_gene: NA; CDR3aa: CASSLAASSRGNTEAFF
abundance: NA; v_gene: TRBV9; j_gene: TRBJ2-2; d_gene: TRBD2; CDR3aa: CASSVAAGVRTGELFF
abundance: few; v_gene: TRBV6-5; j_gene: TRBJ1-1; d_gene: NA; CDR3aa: CASSYSNFAEAFF
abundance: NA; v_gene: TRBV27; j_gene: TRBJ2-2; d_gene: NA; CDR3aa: CASTAGELFF
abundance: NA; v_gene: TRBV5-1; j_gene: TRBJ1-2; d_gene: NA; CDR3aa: CASSSGRTAASYGYTF
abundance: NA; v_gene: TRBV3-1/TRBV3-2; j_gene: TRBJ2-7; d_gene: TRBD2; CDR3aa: CASSGTSGGLSYEQYF
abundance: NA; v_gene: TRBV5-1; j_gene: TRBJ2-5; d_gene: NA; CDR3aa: CASSLNPETQYF
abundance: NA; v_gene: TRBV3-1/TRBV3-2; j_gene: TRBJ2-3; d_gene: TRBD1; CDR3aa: CASSQNRDRGFATQYF
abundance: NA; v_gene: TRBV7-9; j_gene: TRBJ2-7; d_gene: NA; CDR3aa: CASSTRQVNEQYF
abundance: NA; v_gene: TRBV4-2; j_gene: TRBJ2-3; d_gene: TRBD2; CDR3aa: CASSLSAGTSTDTQYF
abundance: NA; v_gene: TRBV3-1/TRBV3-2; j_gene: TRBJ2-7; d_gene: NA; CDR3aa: CASSQDLSNTDPYEQYF
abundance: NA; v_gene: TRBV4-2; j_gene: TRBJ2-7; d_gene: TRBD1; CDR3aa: CASSQPGQGMSEQYF
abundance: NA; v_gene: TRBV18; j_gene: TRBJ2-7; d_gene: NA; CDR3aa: CASSPLNMDEQYF
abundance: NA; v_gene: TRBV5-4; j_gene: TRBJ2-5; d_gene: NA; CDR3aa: CASSLDDLQTQYF
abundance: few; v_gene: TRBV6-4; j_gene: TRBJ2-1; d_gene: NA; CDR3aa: CASSDGTQSHEQFF
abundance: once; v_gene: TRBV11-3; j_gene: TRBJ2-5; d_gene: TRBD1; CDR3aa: CASSLGTGKETQYF
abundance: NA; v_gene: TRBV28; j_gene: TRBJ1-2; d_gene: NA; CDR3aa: CASSFARSGYTF
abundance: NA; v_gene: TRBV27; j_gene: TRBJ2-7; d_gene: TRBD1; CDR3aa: CASSLSGTGNEQYF
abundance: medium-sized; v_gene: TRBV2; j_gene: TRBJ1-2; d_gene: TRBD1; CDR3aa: CASSAQPGQVYGYTF
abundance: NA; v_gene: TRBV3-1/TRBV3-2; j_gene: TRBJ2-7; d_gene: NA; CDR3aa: CASSRPTNGGGYEQYF
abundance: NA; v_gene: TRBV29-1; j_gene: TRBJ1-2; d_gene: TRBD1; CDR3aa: CSVEPWRDRGRGYTF
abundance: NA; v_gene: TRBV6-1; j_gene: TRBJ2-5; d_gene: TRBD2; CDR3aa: CASSESIAGGPRETQYF
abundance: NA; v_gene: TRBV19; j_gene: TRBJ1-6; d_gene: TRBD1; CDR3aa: CASLPGQGYNSPLHF
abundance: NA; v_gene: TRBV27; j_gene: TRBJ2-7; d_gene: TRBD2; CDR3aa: CASSLLGTSGSYEQYF
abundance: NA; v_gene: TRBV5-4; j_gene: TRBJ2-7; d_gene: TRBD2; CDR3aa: CASSLRTSGYYEQYF
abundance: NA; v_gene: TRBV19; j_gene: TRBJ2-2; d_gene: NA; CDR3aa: CASSILAGELFF
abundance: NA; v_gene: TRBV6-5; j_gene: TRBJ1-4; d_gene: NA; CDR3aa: CASSYLTTANEKLFF
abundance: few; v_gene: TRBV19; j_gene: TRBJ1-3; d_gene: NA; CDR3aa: CASSRYAASGNTIYF
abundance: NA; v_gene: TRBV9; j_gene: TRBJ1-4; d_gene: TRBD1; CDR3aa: CASSVGTGGILVEKLFF
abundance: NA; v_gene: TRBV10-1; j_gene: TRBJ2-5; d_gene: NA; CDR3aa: CASSEANNQETQYF
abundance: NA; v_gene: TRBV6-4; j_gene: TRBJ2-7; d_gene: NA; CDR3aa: CASSTDRSFTYEQYF
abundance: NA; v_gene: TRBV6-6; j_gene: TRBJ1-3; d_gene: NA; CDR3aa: CASSASGPSSGNTIYF
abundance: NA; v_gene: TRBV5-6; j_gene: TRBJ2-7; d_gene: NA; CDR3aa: CASSLGWGSQRSYEQYF
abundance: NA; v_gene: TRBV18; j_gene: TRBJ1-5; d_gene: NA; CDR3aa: CASSPVQNQPQHF
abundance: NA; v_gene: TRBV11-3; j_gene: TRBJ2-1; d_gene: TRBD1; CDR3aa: CASSSTDRAHEQFF
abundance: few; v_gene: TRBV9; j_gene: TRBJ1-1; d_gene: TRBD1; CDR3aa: CASSASTGVTFF
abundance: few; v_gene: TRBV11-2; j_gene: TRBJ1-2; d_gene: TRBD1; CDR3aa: CASSLAPPTGRGYTF
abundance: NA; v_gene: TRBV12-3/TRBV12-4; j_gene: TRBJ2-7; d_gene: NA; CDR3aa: CASKEGHSYEQYF
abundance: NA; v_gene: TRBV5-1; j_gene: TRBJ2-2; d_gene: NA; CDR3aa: CASSLVAAANTGELFF
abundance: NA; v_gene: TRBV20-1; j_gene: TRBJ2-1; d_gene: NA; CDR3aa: CSARETYFQFF
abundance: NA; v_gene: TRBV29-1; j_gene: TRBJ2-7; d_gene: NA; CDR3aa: CSGTVSYEQYF
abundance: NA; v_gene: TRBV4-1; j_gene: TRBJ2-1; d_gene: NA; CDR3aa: CASSQDTANYNEQFF
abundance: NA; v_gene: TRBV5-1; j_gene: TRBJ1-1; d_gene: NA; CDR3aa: CASSLAGPLNTEAFF
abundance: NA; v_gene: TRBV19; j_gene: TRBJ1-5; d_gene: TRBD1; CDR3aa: CASTRKGTGSQPQHF
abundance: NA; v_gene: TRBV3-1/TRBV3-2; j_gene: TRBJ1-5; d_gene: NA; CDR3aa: CASSQENQPQHF
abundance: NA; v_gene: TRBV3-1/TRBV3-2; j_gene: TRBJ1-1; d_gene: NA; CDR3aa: CASSQGPGNTEAFF
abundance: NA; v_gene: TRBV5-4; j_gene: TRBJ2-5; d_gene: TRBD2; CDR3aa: CASSAASGGTGETQYF
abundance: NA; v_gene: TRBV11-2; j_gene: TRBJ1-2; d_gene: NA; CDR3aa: CASRRGRDYGYTF
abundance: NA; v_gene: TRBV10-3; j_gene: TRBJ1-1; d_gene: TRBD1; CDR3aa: CAIRAGTGDTEAFF
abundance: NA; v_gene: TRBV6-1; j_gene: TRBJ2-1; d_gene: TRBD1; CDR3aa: CASSEGQGRYNEQFF
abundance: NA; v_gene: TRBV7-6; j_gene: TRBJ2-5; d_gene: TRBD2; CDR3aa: CASSPGGRETQYF
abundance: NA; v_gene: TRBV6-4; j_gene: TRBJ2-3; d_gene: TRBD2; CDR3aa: CASSQIAGSTDTQYF
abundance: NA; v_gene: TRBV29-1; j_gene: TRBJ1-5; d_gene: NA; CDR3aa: CSVMIGYGSNQPQHF
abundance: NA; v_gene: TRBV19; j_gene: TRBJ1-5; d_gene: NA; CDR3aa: CASRPGGPNQPQHF
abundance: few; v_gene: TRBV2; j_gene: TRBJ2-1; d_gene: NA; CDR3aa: CASSELEGNSHEQFF
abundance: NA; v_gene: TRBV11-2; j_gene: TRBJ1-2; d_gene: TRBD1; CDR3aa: CASSSIRQGYYGYTF
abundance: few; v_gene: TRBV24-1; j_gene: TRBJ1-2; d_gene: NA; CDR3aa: CATSDFDRSYGYTF